Only a few counts were recorded for the clone carrying this T cell receptor beta chain. Its target is unknown. This sample stems from a study of T cells after yellow fever vaccination. The study, taken as a whole, reports: Clones that expanded after primary vaccination mostly reappeared after the booster (over 95% CD4, about 91% CD8). In FACS-sorted repertoires, abundant clonotypes from the bulk population could appear as contaminants.

TCRdb independently ran MiXCR on the 5' RACE reads; one entry per CDR3 protein. The repertoire includes approximately 340,000 distinct CDR3 sequences, over 8% of them detected once, and approximately 19% sits in the top ten. The germline CDR1 and CDR2 sequences are DFQATT and SNEGSKA (reference sequence). V lost 7 bases and J lost 8, with 20 bases in between. The CDR3 loop spans 13 amino acids. The gene calls are TRBV20-1 and TRBJ1-2; D gene ambiguous. The sample consisted of PBMCs, taken on the day of the first yellow fever vaccination. The TCR originated in a man between 18 and 35 years old who received the YFV17D yellow fever vaccine. The CDR3 nucleotides are TGCAGTGTGCTAGGCCCCACTGAACAGGGCTACACCTTC. Its translation: CSVLGPTEQGYTF.